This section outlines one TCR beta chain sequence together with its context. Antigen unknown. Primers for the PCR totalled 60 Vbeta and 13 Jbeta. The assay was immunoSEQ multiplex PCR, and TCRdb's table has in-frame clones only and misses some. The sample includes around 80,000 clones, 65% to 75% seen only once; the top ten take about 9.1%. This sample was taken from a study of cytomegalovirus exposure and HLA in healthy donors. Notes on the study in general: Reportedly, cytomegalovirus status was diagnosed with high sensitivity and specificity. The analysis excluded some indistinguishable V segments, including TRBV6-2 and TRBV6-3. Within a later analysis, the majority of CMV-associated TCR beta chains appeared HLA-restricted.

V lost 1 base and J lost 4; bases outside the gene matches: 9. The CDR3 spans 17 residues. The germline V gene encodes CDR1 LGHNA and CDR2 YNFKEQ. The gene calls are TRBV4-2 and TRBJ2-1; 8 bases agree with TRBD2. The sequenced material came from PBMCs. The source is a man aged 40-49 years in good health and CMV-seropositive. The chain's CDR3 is CASSQAVRGDQYNEQFF. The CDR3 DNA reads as TGTGCCAGCAGCCAAGCTGTGCGGGGGGACCAATACAATGAGCAGTTCTTC.